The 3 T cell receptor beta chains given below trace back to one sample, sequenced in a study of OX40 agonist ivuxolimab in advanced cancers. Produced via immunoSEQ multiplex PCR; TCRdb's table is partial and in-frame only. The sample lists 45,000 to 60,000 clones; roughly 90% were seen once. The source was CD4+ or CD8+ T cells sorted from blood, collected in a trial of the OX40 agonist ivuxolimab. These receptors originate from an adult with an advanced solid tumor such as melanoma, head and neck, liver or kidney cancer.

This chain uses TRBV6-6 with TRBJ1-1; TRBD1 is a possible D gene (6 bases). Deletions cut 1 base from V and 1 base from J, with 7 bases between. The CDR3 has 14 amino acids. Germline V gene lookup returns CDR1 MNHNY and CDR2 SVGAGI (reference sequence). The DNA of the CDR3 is TGTGCCAGCAGTTACTTACAGGGGAACACTGAAGCTTTCTTT. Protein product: CASSYLQGNTEAFF.

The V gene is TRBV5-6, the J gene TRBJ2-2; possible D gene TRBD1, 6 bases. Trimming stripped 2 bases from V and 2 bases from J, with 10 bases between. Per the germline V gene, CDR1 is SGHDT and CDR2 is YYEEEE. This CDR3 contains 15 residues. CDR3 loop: CASSLLQGNTGELFF. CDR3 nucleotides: TGTGCCAGCAGCTTATTACAGGGAAACACCGGGGAGCTGTTTTTT.

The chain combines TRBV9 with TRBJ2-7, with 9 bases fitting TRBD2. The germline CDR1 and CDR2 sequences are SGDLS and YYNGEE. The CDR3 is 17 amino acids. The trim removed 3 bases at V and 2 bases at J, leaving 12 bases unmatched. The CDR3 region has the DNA TGTGCCAGCAGCGAGAGTCCGACTAGCGGAGGCCCCTACGAGCAGTACTTC. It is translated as CASSESPTSGGPYEQYF.